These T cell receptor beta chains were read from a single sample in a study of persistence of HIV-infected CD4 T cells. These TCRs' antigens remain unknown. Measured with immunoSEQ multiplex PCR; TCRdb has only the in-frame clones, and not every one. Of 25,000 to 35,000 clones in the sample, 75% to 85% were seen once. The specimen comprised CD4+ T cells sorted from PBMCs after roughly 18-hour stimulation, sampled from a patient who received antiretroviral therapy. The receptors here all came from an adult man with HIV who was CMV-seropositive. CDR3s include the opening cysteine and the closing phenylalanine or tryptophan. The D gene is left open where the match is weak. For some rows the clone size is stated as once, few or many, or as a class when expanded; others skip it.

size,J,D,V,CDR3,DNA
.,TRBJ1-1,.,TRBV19,CASSEQRLNTEAFF,TGTGCCAGTAGCGAACAGAGATTGAACACTGAAGCTTTCTTT
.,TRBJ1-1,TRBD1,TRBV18,CASSSQGDTEAFF,TGTGCCAGCTCAAGCCAGGGGGACACTGAAGCTTTCTTT
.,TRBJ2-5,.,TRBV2,CASRGDWETQYF,TGTGCCAGCAGAGGCGACTGGGAGACCCAGTACTTC
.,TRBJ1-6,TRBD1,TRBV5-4,CASSLEGASYNSPLHF,TGTGCCAGCAGCTTAGAGGGGGCCTCCTATAATTCACCCCTCCACTTT
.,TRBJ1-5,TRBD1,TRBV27,CASSLSRPGGRGYSNQPQHF,TGTGCCAGCAGTTTATCACGGCCAGGGGGCAGGGGGTATAGCAATCAGCCCCAGCATTTT
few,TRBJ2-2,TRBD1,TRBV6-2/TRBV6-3,CASSKGAGITGELFF,TGTGCCAGCAGTAAGGGGGCAGGGATCACCGGGGAGCTGTTTTTT
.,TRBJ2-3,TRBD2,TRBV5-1,CASSSLAGLADTQYF,TGCGCCAGCAGCTCCTTAGCGGGGTTGGCAGATACGCAGTATTTT
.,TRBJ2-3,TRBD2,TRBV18,CASSPTSGGQYF,TGTGCCAGCTCACCGACTAGCGGGGGTCAGTATTTT
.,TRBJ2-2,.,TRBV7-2,CASSLIQTNTGELFF,TGTGCCAGCAGCTTAATCCAGACGAACACCGGGGAGCTGTTTTTT
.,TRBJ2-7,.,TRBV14,CASSPCEQYF,TGTGCCAGCAGCCCTTGCGAGCAGTACTTC
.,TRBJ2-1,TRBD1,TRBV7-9,CASSLGTGVAEQFF,TGTGCCAGCAGCTTAGGGACAGGGGTGGCTGAGCAGTTCTTC
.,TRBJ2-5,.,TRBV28,CASSTFGGRDRQTQYF,TGTGCCAGCAGTACCTTCGGGGGTCGGGATCGGCAGACCCAGTACTTC
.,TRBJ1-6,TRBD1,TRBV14,CASSRQGATMTSPLHF,TGTGCCAGCAGCCGACAGGGGGCTACAATGACTTCACCCCTCCACTTT
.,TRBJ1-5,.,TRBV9,CARNCTSVGYTNNQPQHF,TGTGCCAGGAATTGCACGTCAGTGGGGTATACGAACAATCAGCCCCAGCATTTT
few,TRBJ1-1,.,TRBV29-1,CSVVRQEAFF,TGCAGCGTTGTGCGACAGGAAGCTTTCTTT
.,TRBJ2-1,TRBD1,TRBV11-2,CASSLENRGSYNEQFF,TGTGCCAGCAGCTTAGAAAACAGGGGCTCCTACAATGAGCAGTTCTTC
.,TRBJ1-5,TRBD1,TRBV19,CASRRDSSNQPQHF,TGTGCCAGTAGGCGGGACAGCAGCAATCAGCCCCAGCATTTT
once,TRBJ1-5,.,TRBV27,CASSPSTYSNQPQHF,TGTGCCAGCAGTCCCTCGACCTATAGCAATCAGCCCCAGCATTTT
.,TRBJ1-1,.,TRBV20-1,CSARGPTEAFF,TGCAGTGCTAGGGGCCCCACTGAAGCTTTCTTT
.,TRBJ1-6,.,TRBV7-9,CASSLGGNSPLHF,TGTGCCAGCAGCTTAGGCGGGAATTCACCCCTCCACTTT
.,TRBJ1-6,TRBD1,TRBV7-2,CASSTPTGYNSPLHF,TGTGCCAGCAGCACGCCGACAGGGTATAATTCACCCCTCCACTTT
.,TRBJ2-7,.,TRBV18,CASSPRGTTSYEQYF,TGTGCCAGCTCACCAAGGGGGACAACCTCCTACGAGCAGTACTTC
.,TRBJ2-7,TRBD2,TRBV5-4,CASSPRVAGVYEQYF,TGTGCCAGCAGCCCCCGAGTAGCGGGGGTCTACGAGCAGTACTTC
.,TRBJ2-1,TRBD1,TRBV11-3,CASSSDRGNEQFF,TGTGCCAGCAGCTCGGACAGGGGCAATGAGCAGTTCTTC
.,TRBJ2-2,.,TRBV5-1,CASSLRGSNTGELFF,TGCGCCAGCAGCTTGCGGGGTTCGAACACCGGGGAGCTGTTTTTT
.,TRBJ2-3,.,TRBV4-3,CASSQEAGASTDTQYF,TGCGCCAGCAGCCAAGAGGCGGGGGCCAGCACAGATACGCAGTATTTT
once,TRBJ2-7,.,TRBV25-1,CASSGLNSYEQYF,TGTGCCAGCAGTGGCCTAAATTCCTACGAGCAGTACTTC
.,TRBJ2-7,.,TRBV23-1,CASSQSQPAGIQHYEQYF,TGCGCCAGCAGTCAATCCCAGCCGGCCGGGATCCAACACTACGAGCAGTACTTC
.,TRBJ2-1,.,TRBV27,CASSVYNEQFF,TGTGCCAGCAGTGTCTACAATGAGCAGTTCTTC
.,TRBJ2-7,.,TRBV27,CASSFRGSYEQYF,TGTGCCAGCAGTTTCCGGGGGTCCTACGAGCAGTACTTC
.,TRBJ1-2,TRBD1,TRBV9,CASSAGQLGYGYTF,TGTGCCAGCAGCGCGGGACAGCTTGGATATGGCTACACCTTC
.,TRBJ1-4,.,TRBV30,CAWSPRQVRREKLFF,TGTGCCTGGAGTCCTAGACAGGTTCGGAGGGAAAAACTGTTTTTT
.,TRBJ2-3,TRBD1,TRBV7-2,CASRSRQGWGLSSQYF,TGTGCCAGCAGGTCAAGACAGGGTTGGGGTCTAAGTAGTCAGTATTTT
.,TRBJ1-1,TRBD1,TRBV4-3,CASSQEGRGLTEAFF,TGCGCCAGCAGCCAAGAGGGCAGGGGGCTCACTGAAGCTTTCTTT